This TCR beta chain was sequenced during a study of T-cell memory formation after mild COVID-19. This clonotype was observed a few times. TCRdb re-called the 5' RACE reads with MiXCR, one entry per CDR3 protein. In the table there are 250,000 to 400,000 distinct CDR3 sequences, 14% of which are singletons. The sequence came from a man between 18 and 29 years old who had mild COVID-19 (a few samples of this study predate the infection). Cell type and time point are not known. The specimen sequenced was PBMCs or a T cell subset sorted from them (not recorded which).

For the CDR3, the DNA is TGTGCCAGCAGCGCTCGCGTGGCTCTAGCGGGGGCCGGGGAGCTGTTTTTT. It codes for CASSARVALAGAGELFF. This chain joins TRBV11-2 and TRBJ2-2; 10 bases agree with TRBD2. The germline gives CDR1 SGHAT, CDR2 FQNNGV. The V and J ends lost 5 bases and 6 bases, in that order; junction bases with no gene match: 12. The CDR3 sequence is 17 residues long.